This T cell receptor (beta chain) comes out of a study of control samples from healthy donors and cancer patients. The CDR3 runs 13 residues. Between the trimmed V and J ends, which lost 10 bases and 4 bases, there was a span of 15 bases. In germline, CDR1 is KGHDR, CDR2 SFDVKD. Data came from immunoSEQ multiplex PCR; TCRdb stores just in-frame clones and leaves some out. This sample has roughly 21,000 clones, with 84% found just once. This chain links TRBV24-1 with TRBJ2-5; a weak D match, TRBD2 (5 bases). Sequencing was carried out using PBMCs. The TCR comes from a man aged 60 to 69 with colorectal cancer. The CDR3 DNA follows: TGTGCCACACCCGACCCCGGAGGAGAGACCCAGTACTTC. Encoded protein: CATPDPGGETQYF.